The 13 T cell receptor beta chains given below trace back to one sample, sequenced in a study of CD8+ T cells in alopecia areata. Noted treatment: oral pan-JAK inhibitor, 5-10 mg twice daily. TCR sequencing used cDNA made by reverse transcription of extracted RNA. This table comes from immunoSEQ multiplex PCR, and its TCRdb copy is limited to in-frame clones, with some not included. Of more than 200,000 clones listed, just over 65% are singletons. This material consisted of CD4+ T cells sorted from blood, taken around week 46, from a patient treated with tofacitinib. These receptors all stem from a human donor with alopecia areata.

The V and J genes are TRBV2 and TRBJ2-3; D unclear. In germline, CDR1 is SNHLY, CDR2 FYNNEI. Between the trimmed V and J ends, which lost 0 bases and 5 bases, there was a span of 0 bases. The CDR3 contains 11 residues. CDR3 sequence (DNA): TGTGCCAGCAGTGAAGCAGATACGCAGTATTTT. Protein sequence: CASSEADTQYF.

J is TRBJ1-1 and V is TRBV7-8; D is perhaps TRBD1 (5 bases). CDR1 is SGHVS, CDR2 FQNEAQ, per germline. V shed 0 bases and J shed 3 bases, with 11 bases lying between them. The CDR3 length is 15 residues. The CDR3 DNA reads as TGTGCCAGCAGCTTAGCGAAGATGGGGGACACTGAAGCTTTCTTT. As protein: CASSLAKMGDTEAFF.

V is TRBV5-1 and J is TRBJ1-4, with TRBD1 identical over 8 bases. The germline CDR1 and CDR2 sequences are SGHRS and YFSETQ. The CDR3 covers 17 residues. Trimming at V came to 4 bases and at J to 4 bases, leaving 12 bases not matched to a gene. The CDR3 sequence is CASSRTGSGEVNEKLFF. The CDR3 coding sequence is TGCGCCAGCAGCCGGACAGGGTCTGGTGAGGTTAATGAAAAACTGTTTTTT.

The sample holds a few counts of this clone. The rearrangement links TRBV10-3 to TRBJ1-2, with a weak D call TRBD1 (6 bases). The V end lost 2 bases, the J end lost 6 bases, and 13 bases lay between the germline ends. Germline V gene sequence: CDR1 ENHRY, CDR2 SYGVKD. The CDR3 sequence is 14 residues long. The CDR3 protein is CAISEGSWGHGYTF. The CDR3 nucleotides are TGTGCCATCAGTGAGGGCAGTTGGGGGCATGGCTACACCTTC.

This clone has only one observation. J is TRBJ1-1 and V is TRBV2, with 7 bases that match TRBD1. This CDR3 region has 15 residues. Trimming took 6 bases from V and 7 from J; bases not matched to a gene: 14. CDR1 and CDR2 (germline): SNHLY, FYNNEI. The CDR3 loop reads CASRGDRALAREAFF. The CDR3 DNA is TGTGCCAGCAGAGGTGACAGGGCTCTTGCCCGTGAAGCTTTCTTT.

The chain joins TRBV30 to TRBJ1-2; 7 bases map to TRBD1. J lost 0 bases, V lost 2 bases, and 3 bases had no gene match. Germline lookup yields CDR1 GTSNPN and CDR2 SVGIG (reference sequence). The CDR3 covers 14 residues. As DNA, the CDR3 is TGTGCCTGGAGTCGGACAGGATCTAACTATGGCTACACCTTC. This sequence encodes CAWSRTGSNYGYTF. The variable domain in full, with the rest retrieved from reference TRBV30 and TRBJ1-2, is SQTIHQWPATLVQPVGSPLSLECTVEGTSNPNLYWYRQAAGRGLQLLFYSVGIGQISSEVPQNLSASRPQDRQFILSSKKLLLSDSGFYLCAWSRTGSNYGYTFGSGTRLTVV.

This clone was seen just once. The chain couples TRBV2 to TRBJ1-2, with TRBD1 matching over 9 bases. Germline V gives CDR1 SNHLY, CDR2 FYNNEI. The CDR3 is 14 amino acids. V lost 7 bases, J lost 5 bases, and 8 bases stayed unmatched. CDR3 protein: CASISQGQGYGYTF. CDR3 DNA sequence: TGTGCCAGCATTTCGCAGGGACAGGGTTATGGCTACACCTTC.

The genes are TRBV29-1 and TRBJ1-1, with a tentative D call TRBD1 (5 bases). The CDR3 consists of 15 residues. Germline lookup yields CDR1 SQVTM and CDR2 ANQGSEA. V was trimmed by 2 bases and J by 6 bases, leaving 19 bases between them. For the CDR3, the DNA is TGCAGCGTTGAACGAGCGAGGGGATTGGTCTCTGAAGCTTTCTTT. Translated, it gives CSVERARGLVSEAFF.

The chain links TRBV15 to TRBJ2-5; tentatively, D is TRBD1 or TRBD2 (5 bases each). The germline gives CDR1 LNHNV, CDR2 YYDKDF (reference sequence). Trimming removed 3 bases from V and 5 bases from J, with 19 bases in between. CDR3 size: 16 residues. The CDR3 protein is CATSRGDRRSGETQYF. CDR3 nucleotides: TGTGCCACCAGCAGGGGGGACCGAAGATCCGGGGAGACCCAGTACTTC.

The rearrangement links TRBV5-1 to TRBJ2-5; 9 bases agree with TRBD1. Germline-derived CDR1 and CDR2 are SGHRS and YFSETQ. The CDR3 extends over 18 amino acids. With V trimmed by 4 bases and J by 5 bases, 18 bases remained unmatched. In nucleotides, the CDR3 is TGCGCCAGCAGCCGAAGACCGACAGGGGGTACGGGGCGGGAGACCCAGTACTTC. As protein: CASSRRPTGGTGRETQYF.

V and J are TRBV5-1 and TRBJ2-2, with D perhaps TRBD2 (6 bases). Germline V CDR1 and CDR2: SGHRS, YFSETQ. The CDR3 spans 15 residues. Trimming took off 0 bases at V and 6 bases at J, with 12 bases between the two ends. In nucleotides, the CDR3 is TGCGCCAGCAGCTTGGAAGCCACGGGGGCCGGGGAGCTGTTTTTT. Encoded protein: CASSLEATGAGELFF.

This clone appeared a single time. The gene calls are TRBV19 and TRBJ1-2, with 7 bases lining up with TRBD1. The germline V gene encodes CDR1 LNHDA and CDR2 SQIVND (reference sequence). The V segment lost 4 bases and the J segment 4 bases; nucleotides outside the gene matches: 3. This CDR3 is 13 amino acids long. CDR3 DNA: TGTGCCAGTAGTACACAGGGGACCTATGGCTACACCTTC. As protein: CASSTQGTYGYTF.

Concerning this clone itself: Distinct nucleotide sequences in the sample also encode this CDR3. This chain connects TRBV7-2 to TRBJ1-5; 7 nucleotides line up with TRBD1. The germline V gene encodes CDR1 SGHTA and CDR2 FQGNSA. V lost 0 bases to trimming and J lost 6 bases; unmatched junction nucleotides: 5. The CDR3 covers 15 residues. As DNA, the CDR3 is TGTGCCAGCAGCTTAGCAGGGGGCGGGGGTCAGCCCCAGCATTTT. The encoded protein is CASSLAGGGGQPQHF.